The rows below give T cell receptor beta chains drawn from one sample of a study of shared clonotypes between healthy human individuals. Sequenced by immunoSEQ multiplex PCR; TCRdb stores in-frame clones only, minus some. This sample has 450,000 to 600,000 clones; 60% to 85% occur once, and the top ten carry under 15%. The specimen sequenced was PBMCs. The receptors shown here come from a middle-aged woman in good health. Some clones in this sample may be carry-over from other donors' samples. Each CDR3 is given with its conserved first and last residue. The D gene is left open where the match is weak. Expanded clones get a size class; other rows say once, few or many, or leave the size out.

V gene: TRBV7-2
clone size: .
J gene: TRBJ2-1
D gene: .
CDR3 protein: CASSFDSNEQFF

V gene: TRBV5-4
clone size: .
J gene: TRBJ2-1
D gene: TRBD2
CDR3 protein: CASSLSAGAYNEQFF

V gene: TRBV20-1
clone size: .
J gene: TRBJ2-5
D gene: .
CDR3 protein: CSARVQETQYF

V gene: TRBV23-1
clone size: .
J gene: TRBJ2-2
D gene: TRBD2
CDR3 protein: CASTPTGGENTGELFF

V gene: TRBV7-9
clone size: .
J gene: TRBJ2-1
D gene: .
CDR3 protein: CASSSRSDSEQFF

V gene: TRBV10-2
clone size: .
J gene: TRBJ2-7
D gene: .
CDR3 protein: CASSGNRVSEQYF

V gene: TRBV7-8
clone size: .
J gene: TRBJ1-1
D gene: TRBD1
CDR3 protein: CASSLRGGTGIRGTEAFF

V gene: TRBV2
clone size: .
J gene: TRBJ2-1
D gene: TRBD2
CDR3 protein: CASRKLAGGDNEQFF

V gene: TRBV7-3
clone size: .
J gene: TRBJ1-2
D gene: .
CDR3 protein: CASSLEYGYGYTF

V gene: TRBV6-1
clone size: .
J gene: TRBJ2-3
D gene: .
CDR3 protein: CASRTPSTDTQYF

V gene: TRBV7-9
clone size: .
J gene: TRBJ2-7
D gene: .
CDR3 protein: CASSLASLPTYEQYF

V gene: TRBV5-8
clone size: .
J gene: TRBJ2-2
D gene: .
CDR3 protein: CASSLQGAPLGDTGELFF

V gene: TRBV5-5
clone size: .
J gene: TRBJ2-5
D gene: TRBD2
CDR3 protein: CASSLGAGGPLAGETQYF

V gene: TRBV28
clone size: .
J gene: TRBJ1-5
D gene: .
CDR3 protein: CASSPSLGGQPQHF

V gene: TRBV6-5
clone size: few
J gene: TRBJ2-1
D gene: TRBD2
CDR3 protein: CASSYSTGGDNEQFF

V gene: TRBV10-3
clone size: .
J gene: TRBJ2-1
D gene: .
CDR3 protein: CAISERESSYNEQFF

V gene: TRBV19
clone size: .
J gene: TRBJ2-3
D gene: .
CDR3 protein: CASSIGIGASGTDTQYF

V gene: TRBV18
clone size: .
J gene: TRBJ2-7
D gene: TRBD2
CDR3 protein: CASSAGVGEQYF

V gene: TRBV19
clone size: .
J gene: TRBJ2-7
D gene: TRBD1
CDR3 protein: CASGVGTGPSYEQYF

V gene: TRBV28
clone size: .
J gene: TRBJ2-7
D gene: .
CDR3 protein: CASRDGKWYEQYF

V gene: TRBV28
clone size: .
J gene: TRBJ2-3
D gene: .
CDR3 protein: CASSPLNRGTDTQYF

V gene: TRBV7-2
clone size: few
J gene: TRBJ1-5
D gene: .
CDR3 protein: CASSLESRGQQPQHF

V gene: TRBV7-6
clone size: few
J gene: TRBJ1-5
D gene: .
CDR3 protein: CASSLDWDRPQHF

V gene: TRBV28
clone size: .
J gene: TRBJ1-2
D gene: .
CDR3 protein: CASRLRDGYGYTF

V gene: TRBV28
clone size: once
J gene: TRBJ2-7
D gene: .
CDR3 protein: CASSTYYEQYF

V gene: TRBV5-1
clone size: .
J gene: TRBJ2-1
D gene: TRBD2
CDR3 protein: CASSQTSGRLNEQFF

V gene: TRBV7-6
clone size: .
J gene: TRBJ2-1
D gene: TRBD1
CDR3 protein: CASSVGQGRDEQFF

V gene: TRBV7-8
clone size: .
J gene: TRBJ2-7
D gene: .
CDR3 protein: CASSLATVSYEQYF

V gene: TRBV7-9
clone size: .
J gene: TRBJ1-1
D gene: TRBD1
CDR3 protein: CASRNPGQKNTEAFF

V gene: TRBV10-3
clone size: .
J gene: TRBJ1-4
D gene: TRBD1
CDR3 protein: CAISGDRGEKLFF

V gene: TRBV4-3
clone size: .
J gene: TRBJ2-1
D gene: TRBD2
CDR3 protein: CASSLRGLATYNEQFF

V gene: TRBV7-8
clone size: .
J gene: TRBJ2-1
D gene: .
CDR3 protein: CASSLVGNEQFF

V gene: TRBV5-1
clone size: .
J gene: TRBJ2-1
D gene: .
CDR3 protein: CASSLTSDNEQFF

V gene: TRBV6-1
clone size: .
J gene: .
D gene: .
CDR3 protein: CASIKGDEQYF

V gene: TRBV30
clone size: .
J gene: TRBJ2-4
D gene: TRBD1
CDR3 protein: CAWSEDRGNIQYF

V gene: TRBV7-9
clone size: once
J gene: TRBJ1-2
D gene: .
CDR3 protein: CASSLRDGPNYGYTF

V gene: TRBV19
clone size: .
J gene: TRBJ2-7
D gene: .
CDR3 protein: CASSNPPAEQQYF

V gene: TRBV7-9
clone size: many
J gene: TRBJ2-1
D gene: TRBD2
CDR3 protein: CASSYRTSGRDEQFF

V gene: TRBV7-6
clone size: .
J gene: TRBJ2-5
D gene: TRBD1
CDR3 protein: CASSRTGVWGETQYF

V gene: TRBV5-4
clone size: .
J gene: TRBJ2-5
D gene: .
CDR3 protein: CASSGDISAAGETQYF

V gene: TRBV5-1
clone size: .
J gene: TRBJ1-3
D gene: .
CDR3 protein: CASSLENTIYF

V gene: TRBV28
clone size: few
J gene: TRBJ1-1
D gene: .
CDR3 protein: CASSPPWVGTEAFF

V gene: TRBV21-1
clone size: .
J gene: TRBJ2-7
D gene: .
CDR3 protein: CASSNRSVGLAGSYEQYF

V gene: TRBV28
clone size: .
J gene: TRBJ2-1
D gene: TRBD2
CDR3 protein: CASSAGTSFREQFF

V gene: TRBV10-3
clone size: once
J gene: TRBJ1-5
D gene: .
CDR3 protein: CAIGGGVNQPQHF

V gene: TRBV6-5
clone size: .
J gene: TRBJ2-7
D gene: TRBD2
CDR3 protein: CASKIAGGPYEQYF